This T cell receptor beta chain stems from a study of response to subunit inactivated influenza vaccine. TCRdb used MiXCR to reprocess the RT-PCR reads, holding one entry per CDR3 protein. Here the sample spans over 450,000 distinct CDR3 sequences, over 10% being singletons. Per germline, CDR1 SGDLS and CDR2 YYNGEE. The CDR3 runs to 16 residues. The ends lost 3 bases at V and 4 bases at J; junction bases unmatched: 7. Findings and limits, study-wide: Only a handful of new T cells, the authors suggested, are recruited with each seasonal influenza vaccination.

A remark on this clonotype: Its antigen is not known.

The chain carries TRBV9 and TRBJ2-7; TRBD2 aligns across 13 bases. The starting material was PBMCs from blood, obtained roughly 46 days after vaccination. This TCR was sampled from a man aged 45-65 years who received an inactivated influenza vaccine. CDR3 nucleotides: TGTGCCAGCAGCGGGACCGGGACTAGCGGGACGTACGAGCAGTACTTC. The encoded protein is CASSGTGTSGTYEQYF.